Listed below are T cell receptor beta chains from one sample, sequenced in a study of T cell responses to AZD1222 COVID-19 vaccine. Measured with immunoSEQ multiplex PCR; TCRdb has only the in-frame clones, and not every one. The sample yields about 150,000 clones, 90% seen once. Sequencing used peripheral blood, obtained on day 0 of AZD1222 vaccination. The receptors originated from an adult in good health. The CDR3 runs from the conserved cysteine through the conserved F or W. Each record gives: V gene, D gene, CDR3 protein. The D gene is left open where the match is weak.

>TRBV18|TRBD1
CASPSGGQGNTEAFF
>TRBV12-5|TRBD1
CASDLDRGTEAFF
>TRBV2|NA
CASSEGDNGNTIYF
>TRBV27|TRBD1
CASSRTGGHANTEAFF
>TRBV6-5|NA
CASRASDREQYF
>TRBV7-2|NA
CASSLVRGDYGYTF
>TRBV6-5|NA
CASRPGTAYEQYF
>TRBV5-1|NA
CASSLAPTVNEKLFF
>TRBV5-1|TRBD2
CASSSGGLVNEQFF
>TRBV4-1|NA
CASSQADRTDTEAFF
>TRBV5-8|NA
CASSLARSGNTEAFF
>TRBV10-1|NA
CASTLSRGTEAFF
>TRBV19|TRBD1
CASSTRQGGSYEQYF
>TRBV9|NA
CASSSRLAAADPSDEQYF
>TRBV5-1|TRBD1
CASSLLDRTNYGYTF
>TRBV5-5|NA
CASSLAGTSTGYGYTF
>TRBV27|TRBD2
CASSLWASGVSYNEQFF
>TRBV5-6|NA
CASSLEGVGGYTF
>TRBV5-4|TRBD1
CASSRWKGADEKLFF
>TRBV7-9|TRBD2
CASSGTSGGEADTQYF
>TRBV6-1|NA
CASSEVGWSGSSYEQYF
>TRBV5-1|TRBD1
CASSSGQGDTEAFF